Following are 14 T cell receptor beta chains from one sample sequenced in a study of blood T cell repertoires in COVID-19. Here immunoSEQ multiplex PCR was the method, and the copy in TCRdb shows in-frame clones only, minus some. The profile covers about 88,000 clones, with 75% to 90% appearing a single time and roughly 15% taken by the ten largest. Source material: peripheral blood. The receptors derive from a male donor with acute or convalescent COVID-19.

This sequence joins TRBV24-1 and TRBJ2-5, with unresolved D. The germline gives CDR1 KGHDR, CDR2 SFDVKD. The length of the CDR3 is 12 residues. V lost 2 bases to trimming and J lost 3 bases, with 3 bases between them. CDR3 loop: CATSDSEETQYF. CDR3 bases: TGTGCCACCAGTGATTCCGAAGAGACCCAGTACTTC.

The chain uses TRBV4-2 and TRBJ1-3; 9 bases align to TRBD1. Trimming removed 2 bases from V and 7 bases from J; junction bases left unmatched: 9. The CDR3 covers 16 residues. Germline lookup yields CDR1 LGHNA and CDR2 YNFKEQ. The CDR3 sequence is CASSQTWGQGGNTIYF. The CDR3 DNA reads as TGTGCCAGCAGCCAAACCTGGGGACAGGGCGGGAACACCATATATTTT.

The rearrangement links TRBV5-1 to TRBJ2-3, with no clear D. There are 14 residues in the CDR3. Trimming took off 0 bases at V and 0 bases at J, with 5 bases between the two ends. Germline CDR1 SGHRS, CDR2 YFSETQ. In nucleotides, the CDR3 is TGCGCCAGCAGCTTGGCGTCCAGCACAGATACGCAGTATTTT. Translation gives CASSLASSTDTQYF. Full variable domain (rest looked up from reference TRBV5-1 and TRBJ2-3): KAGVTQTPRYLIKTRGQQVTLSCSPISGHRSVSWYQQTPGQGLQFLFEYFSETQRNKGNFPGRFSGRQFSNSRSEMNVSTLELGDSALYLCASSLASSTDTQYFGPGTRLTVL.

The V call is TRBV12-3 or TRBV12-4, the J call TRBJ2-1; D uncertain. This CDR3 contains 13 residues. V was cut by 6 bases and J by 3 bases, with 9 bases left in between. The CDR3 DNA reads as TGTGCCAGCAGAACGACACTCTACAATGAGCAGTTCTTC. Its translation: CASRTTLYNEQFF.

The V and J genes are TRBV4-2 and TRBJ2-7; D is unresolved. V lost 3 bases and J lost 0, with 6 bases in between. Germline CDR1 reads LGHNA; CDR2 reads YNFKEQ. The CDR3 runs to 13 residues. The CDR3 nucleotides read TGTGCCAGCAGCCATTCCCGCTCCTACGAGCAGTACTTC. Its protein is CASSHSRSYEQYF.

The rearrangement links TRBV28 to TRBJ2-2; 9 bases agree with TRBD1. The CDR3 length is 14 residues. V was pared by 6 bases and J by 6 bases, with 5 bases of the junction left unmatched. Germline CDR1 MDHEN, CDR2 SYDVKM. CDR3 sequence (DNA): TGTGCCAGCAGCACAGGGGGCGAAGCCGGGGAGCTGTTTTTT. Translation: CASSTGGEAGELFF.

This clone was counted only a few times. V and J are TRBV5-4 and TRBJ1-1, with TRBD1 matching over 8 bases. The trim removed 4 bases at V and 4 bases at J, leaving 9 bases unmatched. Germline V lookup: CDR1 SGHNT, CDR2 YYREEE (reference sequence). This CDR3 has 15 residues. The CDR3 here is CASSPQQGVGTEAFF. In nucleotides, the CDR3 is TGTGCCAGCAGCCCTCAACAGGGGGTTGGCACTGAAGCTTTCTTT.

The chain links TRBV4-2 to TRBJ2-1; 10 bases line up with TRBD1. The CDR3 has 16 residues. With V trimmed by 4 bases and J by 2 bases, 5 bases remained unmatched. The germline gives CDR1 LGHNA, CDR2 YNFKEQ. CDR3 sequence (DNA): TGTGCCAGCAGCCCGGGGGGGACAGGGGCCTACAATGAGCAGTTCTTC. It encodes CASSPGGTGAYNEQFF.

The genes are TRBV7-8 and TRBJ2-4; tentatively, D is TRBD1 (6 bases). The germline V gene has CDR1 SGHVS and CDR2 FQNEAQ. V lost 4 bases, J lost 2 bases, and 12 bases lay in between. This CDR3 is built from 15 residues. The chain's CDR3 is CASSSQGAPKNIQYF. The CDR3 DNA reads TGTGCCAGCAGCTCACAGGGTGCGCCCAAAAACATTCAGTACTTC.

The chain combines TRBV29-1 with TRBJ2-3; perhaps TRBD1 as D (6 bases). The germline V gene has CDR1 SQVTM and CDR2 ANQGSEA. Between the trimmed V and J ends, which lost 5 bases and 4 bases, there was a span of 13 bases. This CDR3 spans 13 amino acids. The CDR3 is CSVTWGLPDTQYF. The CDR3 nucleotides read TGCAGCGTTACTTGGGGGCTCCCAGATACGCAGTATTTT.

This sequence joins TRBV7-9 and TRBJ1-1; D gene uncertain. Germline loops: CDR1 SEHNR, CDR2 FQNEAQ (reference sequence). Between the trimmed V and J ends, which lost 5 bases and 2 bases, there was a span of 18 bases. This CDR3 spans 16 amino acids. In DNA form, the CDR3 reads TGTGCCAGCAGCCCCGGTCGTGGCAGGTTCAACACTGAAGCTTTCTTT. It yields the protein CASSPGRGRFNTEAFF.

The V gene is TRBV11-3, the J gene TRBJ2-1, with 9 bases fitting TRBD2. Germline lookup yields CDR1 SGHNT and CDR2 YENEEA. CDR3 length equals 18 residues. The junction had 19 bases not matched to a gene; V was cut back by 5 bases and J by 8 bases. CDR3: CASSPGRGSGGPGHEQFF. The CDR3 nucleotides read TGTGCCAGCAGCCCCGGGAGAGGTAGCGGGGGCCCAGGGCATGAGCAGTTCTTC.

This chain joins TRBV5-1 and TRBJ2-2; D is undetermined. Per germline, CDR1 SGHRS and CDR2 YFSETQ. With 0 bases removed from V and 1 base from J, the gap between germline ends came to 7 bases. This CDR3 is built from 15 residues. The CDR3 region is CASSLVIVNTGELFF. The CDR3 region has the DNA TGCGCCAGCAGCTTGGTAATCGTGAACACCGGGGAGCTGTTTTTT.

The chain employs TRBV6-5 and TRBJ2-2; a weak D match, TRBD1 (6 bases). Per germline, CDR1 MNHEY and CDR2 SVGAGI. Trimming removed 6 bases at V and 4 bases at J, with 15 bases between. The CDR3 has 15 residues. CDR3 bases: TGTGCCAGCAGACCCAACAGGGATGCCACCGGGGAGCTGTTTTTT. This encodes CASRPNRDATGELFF.